Sequencing of this T cell receptor (beta chain) was carried out in a study of blood T cell repertoires in COVID-19. Study context: Material from acute and convalescent COVID-19 was sourced from the United States, Italy and Spain. PBMCs, B-cell-depleted T cells, or T cells were the source of the cDNA or gDNA that made up the material.

The authors' processing: The authors estimated nucleated cell counts from reference gene primer amplification. The protocol was immunoSEQ multiplex PCR, while the TCRdb copy is restricted to in-frame clones and leaves out a portion. That table is the source of V, J and clone size, and D and trimming were worked out from the DNA. Counted here are about 74,000 clones, approximately 90% occurring once; the ten biggest clones make up approximately 4.8%. Germline loops: CDR1 SNHLY, CDR2 FYNNEI. The CDR3 has 13 amino acids. V lost 6 bases to trimming and J lost 3 bases; unmatched junction nucleotides: 3. The sample comprised peripheral blood. The chain is built from TRBV2 and TRBJ1-2, with 8 bases aligning to TRBD1. The sequence came from a woman aged 55-75 years with active COVID-19. The CDR3 DNA sequence: TGTGCCAGCAGCCCGGACAGGGACTATGGCTACACCTTC. Translation: CASSPDRDYGYTF.